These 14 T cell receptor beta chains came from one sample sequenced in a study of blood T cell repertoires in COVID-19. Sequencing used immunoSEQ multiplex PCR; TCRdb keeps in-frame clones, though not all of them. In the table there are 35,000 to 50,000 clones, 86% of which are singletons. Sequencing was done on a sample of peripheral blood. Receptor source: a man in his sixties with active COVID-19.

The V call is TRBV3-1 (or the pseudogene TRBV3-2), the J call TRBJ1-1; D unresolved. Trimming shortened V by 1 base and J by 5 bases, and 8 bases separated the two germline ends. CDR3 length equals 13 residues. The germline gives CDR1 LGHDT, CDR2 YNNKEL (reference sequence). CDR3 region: CASSQGGRTEAFF. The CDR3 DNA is TGTGCCAGCAGCCAAGGAGGGAGAACTGAAGCTTTCTTT.

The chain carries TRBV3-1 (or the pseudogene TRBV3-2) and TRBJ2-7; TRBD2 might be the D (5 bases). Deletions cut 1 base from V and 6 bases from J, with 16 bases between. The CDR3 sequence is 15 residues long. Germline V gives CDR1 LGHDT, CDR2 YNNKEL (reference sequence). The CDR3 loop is CASSQGTGDWCEQYF. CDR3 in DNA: TGTGCCAGCAGCCAAGGGACTGGGGATTGGTGCGAGCAGTACTTC.

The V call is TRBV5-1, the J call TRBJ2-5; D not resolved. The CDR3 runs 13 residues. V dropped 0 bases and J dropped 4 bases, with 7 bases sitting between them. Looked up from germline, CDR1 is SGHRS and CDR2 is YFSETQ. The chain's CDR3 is CASSLEYRETQYF. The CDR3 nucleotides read TGCGCCAGCAGCTTGGAATATCGAGAGACCCAGTACTTC.

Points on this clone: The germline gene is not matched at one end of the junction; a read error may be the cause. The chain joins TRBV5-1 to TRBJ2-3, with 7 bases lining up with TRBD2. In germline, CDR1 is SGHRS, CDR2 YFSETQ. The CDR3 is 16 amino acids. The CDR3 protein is CASSESSGLNTYTQYF. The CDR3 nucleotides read TGCGCCAGCAGCGAATCCTCGGGACTAAACACATATACGCAGTATTTT.

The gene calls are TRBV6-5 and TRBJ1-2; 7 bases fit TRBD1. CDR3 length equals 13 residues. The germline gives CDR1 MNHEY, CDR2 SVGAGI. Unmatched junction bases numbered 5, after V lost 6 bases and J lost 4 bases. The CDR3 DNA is TGTGCCAGCAGCGTACAGGGGACCTATGGCTACACCTTC. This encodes CASSVQGTYGYTF.

The CDR3 region is CASTPDSGGNTIYF. In DNA, the CDR3 is TGCGCCAGCACTCCGGATTCGGGTGGAAACACCATATATTTT. The chain couples TRBV5-1 to TRBJ1-3; D is undetermined. V was clipped by 6 bases and J by 3 bases, with 13 bases between them. Per germline, CDR1 SGHRS and CDR2 YFSETQ. CDR3 size: 14 residues.

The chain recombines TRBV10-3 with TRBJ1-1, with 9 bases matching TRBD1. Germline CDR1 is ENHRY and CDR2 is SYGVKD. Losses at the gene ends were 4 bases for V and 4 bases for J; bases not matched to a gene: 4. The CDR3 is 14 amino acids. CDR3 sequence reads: CAISGTGEGTEAFF. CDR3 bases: TGTGCCATCAGTGGGACAGGGGAAGGCACTGAAGCTTTCTTT.

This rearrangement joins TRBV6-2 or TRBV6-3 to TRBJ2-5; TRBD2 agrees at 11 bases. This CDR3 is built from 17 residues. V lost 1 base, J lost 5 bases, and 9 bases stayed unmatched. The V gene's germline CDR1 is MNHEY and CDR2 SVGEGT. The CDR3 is CASSYLGTSGSEETQYF. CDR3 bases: TGTGCCAGCAGTTACTTGGGCACTAGCGGGAGCGAGGAGACCCAGTACTTC.

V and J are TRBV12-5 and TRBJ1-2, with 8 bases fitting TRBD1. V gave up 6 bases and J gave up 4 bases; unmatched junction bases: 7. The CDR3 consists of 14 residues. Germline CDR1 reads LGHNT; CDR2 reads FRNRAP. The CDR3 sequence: CASGPQGAVYGYTF. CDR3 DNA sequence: TGTGCTAGTGGACCGCAGGGGGCGGTCTATGGCTACACCTTC.

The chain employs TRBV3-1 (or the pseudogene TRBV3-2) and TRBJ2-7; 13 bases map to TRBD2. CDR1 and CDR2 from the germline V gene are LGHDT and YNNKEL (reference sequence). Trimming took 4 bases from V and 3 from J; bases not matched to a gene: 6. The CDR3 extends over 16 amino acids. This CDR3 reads CASSRVGLAGFYEQYF. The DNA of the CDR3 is TGTGCCAGCAGCCGGGTGGGACTAGCGGGATTCTACGAGCAGTACTTC.

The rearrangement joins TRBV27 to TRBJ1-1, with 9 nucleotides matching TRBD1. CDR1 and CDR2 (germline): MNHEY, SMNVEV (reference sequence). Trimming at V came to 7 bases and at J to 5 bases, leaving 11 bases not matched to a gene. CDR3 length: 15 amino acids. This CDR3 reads CASTSQGTGLTEAFF. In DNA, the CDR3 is TGTGCCAGCACCTCCCAGGGGACAGGGCTGACTGAAGCTTTCTTT.

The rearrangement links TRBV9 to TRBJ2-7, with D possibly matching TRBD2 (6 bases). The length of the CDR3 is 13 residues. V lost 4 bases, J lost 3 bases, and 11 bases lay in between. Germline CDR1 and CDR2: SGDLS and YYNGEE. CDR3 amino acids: CASSPTSYYEQYF. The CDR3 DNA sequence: TGTGCCAGCAGCCCGACTAGTTACTACGAGCAGTACTTC.

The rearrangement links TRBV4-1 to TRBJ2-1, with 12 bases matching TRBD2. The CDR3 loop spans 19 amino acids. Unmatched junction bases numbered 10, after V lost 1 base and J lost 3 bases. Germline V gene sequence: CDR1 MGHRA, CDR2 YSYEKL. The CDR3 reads CASSQARLAGGRVYNEQFF. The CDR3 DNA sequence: TGCGCCAGCAGCCAAGCTCGGCTAGCGGGAGGGCGGGTCTACAATGAGCAGTTCTTC.

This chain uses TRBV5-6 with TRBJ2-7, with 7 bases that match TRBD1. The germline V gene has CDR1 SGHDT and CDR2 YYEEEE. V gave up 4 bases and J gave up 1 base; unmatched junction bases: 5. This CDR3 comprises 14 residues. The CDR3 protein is CASSHGQESYEQYF. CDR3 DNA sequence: TGTGCCAGCAGCCACGGACAGGAGTCCTACGAGCAGTACTTC. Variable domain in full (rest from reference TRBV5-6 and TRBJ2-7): DAGVTQSPTHLIKTRGQQVTLRCSPKSGHDTVSWYQQALGQGPQFIFQYYEEEERQRGNFPDRFSGHQFPNYSSELNVNALLLGDSALYLCASSHGQESYEQYFGPGTRLTVT.